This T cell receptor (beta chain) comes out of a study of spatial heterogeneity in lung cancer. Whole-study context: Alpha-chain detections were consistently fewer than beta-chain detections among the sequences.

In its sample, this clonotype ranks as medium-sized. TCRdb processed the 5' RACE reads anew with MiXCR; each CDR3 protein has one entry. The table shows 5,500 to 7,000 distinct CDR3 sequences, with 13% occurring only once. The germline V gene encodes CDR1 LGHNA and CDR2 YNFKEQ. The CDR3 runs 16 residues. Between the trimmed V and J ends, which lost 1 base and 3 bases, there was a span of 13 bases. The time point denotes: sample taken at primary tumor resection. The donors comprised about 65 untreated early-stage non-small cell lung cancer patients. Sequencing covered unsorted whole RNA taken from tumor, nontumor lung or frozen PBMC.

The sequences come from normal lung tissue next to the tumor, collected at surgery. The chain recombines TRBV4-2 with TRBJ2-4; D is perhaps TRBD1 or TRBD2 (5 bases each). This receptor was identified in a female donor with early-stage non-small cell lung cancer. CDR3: CASSQVVGANKNIQYF. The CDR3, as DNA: TGTGCCAGCAGCCAAGTTGTCGGGGCGAACAAAAACATTCAGTACTTC.